These 15 T cell receptor beta chains originate from one sample sequenced in a study of T cells in Graves' hyperthyroidism and ophthalmopathy. Using RNA transcripts as the source, TCR beta CDR3 regions were amplified. The primer set for the first-round RT-PCR of the TCR CDR3 was HTBI. TCRdb re-analysed the multiplex PCR reads in MiXCR, keeping a single row per CDR3 protein. The data hold fewer than 900,000 distinct CDR3 sequences, with around 17% observed a single time. The sample taken for sequencing was blood. The source is a man younger than 30 with Graves' hyperthyroidism.

The chain has TRBV5-8 and TRBJ1-5; D remains unclear. CDR3 length equals 13 residues. V lost 0 bases, J lost 6 bases, and 7 bases lay in between. Germline V CDR1 and CDR2: SGHTS, YDEGEE. Here the CDR3 DNA reads TGTGCCAGCAGCTTGGCCATTGGTCAGCCCCAGCATTTT. Its protein is CASSLAIGQPQHF.

This clonotype appeared many times. This chain connects TRBV3-1 to TRBJ1-1, with a weak D call TRBD1 (5 bases). Between the trimmed V and J ends, which lost 3 bases and 0 bases, there was a span of 11 bases. CDR3 length: 15 residues. Germline CDR1 and CDR2: LGHDT and YNNKEL (reference sequence). The CDR3 sequence: CASSHQGTLNTEAFF. As DNA, the CDR3 is TGTGCCAGCAGCCACCAGGGTACATTGAACACTGAAGCTTTCTTT. The variable domain in full, with the rest retrieved from reference TRBV3-1 and TRBJ1-1, is DTAVSQTPKYLVTQMGNDKSIKCEQNLGHDTMYWYKQDSKKFLKIMFSYNNKELIINETVPNRFSPKSPDKAHLNLHINSLELGDSAVYFCASSHQGTLNTEAFFGQGTRLTVV.

The gene calls are TRBV6-4 and TRBJ1-3; D possibly corresponds to TRBD1 (5 bases). The CDR3 runs 17 residues. With 3 bases removed from V and 1 base from J, the gap between germline ends came to 16 bases. Germline V CDR1 and CDR2: MRHNA, SNTAGT. In DNA form, the CDR3 reads TGTGCCAGCAGTGAAGCAGTTTTCAGGGTATCTGGAAACACCATATATTTT. It specifies CASSEAVFRVSGNTIYF.

This clonotype came up a few times. The V call is TRBV2, the J call TRBJ2-7, with D perhaps matching TRBD1 (6 bases). The CDR3 is 15 amino acids. The ends were cut back, 5 bases at V and 0 bases at J, with 14 bases in the middle. Per germline, CDR1 SNHLY and CDR2 FYNNEI. CDR3 amino acids: CASSRTAQSSYEQYF. In DNA form, the CDR3 reads TGTGCCAGCAGTCGGACAGCCCAAAGCTCCTACGAGCAGTACTTC.

V and J are TRBV6-2 or TRBV6-3 and TRBJ2-1; D remains unclear. CDR3 length: 13 amino acids. The V end lost 6 bases, the J end lost 5 bases, and 11 bases lay between the germline ends. CDR1 and CDR2 (germline): MNHEY, SVGEGT. Written as DNA, the CDR3 is TGTGCCAGCAGCCCTACCTTCCACAATGAGCAGTTCTTC. This gives the protein CASSPTFHNEQFF.

This clonotype has only one observation. An end of the junction differs from the germline gene, which may be a read error. The chain recombines TRBV5-4 with TRBJ2-5, with a weak D call TRBD1 (6 bases). CDR1 and CDR2 from the germline V gene are SGHNT and YYREEE (reference sequence). The CDR3 sequence is 13 residues long. CDR3 coding DNA: TGTGCCAGCAGCTTCAGGGAGAGGGGGACCCTGTACTTC. Its translation: CASSFRERGTLYF.

V and J are TRBV20-1 and TRBJ1-2, with D possibly matching TRBD1 (5 bases). The CDR3 sequence is 12 residues long. Trimming pared 6 bases from V and 4 bases from J, leaving 12 bases between. Germline values: CDR1 DFQATT, CDR2 SNEGSKA (reference sequence). The chain's CDR3 is CSARQNTYGYTF. In nucleotides, the CDR3 is TGCAGTGCCAGACAGAATACCTATGGCTACACCTTC.

This clonotype appeared many times. The chain has TRBV28 and TRBJ2-5, with D perhaps matching TRBD2 (5 bases). This CDR3 comprises 14 residues. V gave up 6 bases and J gave up 1 base, with 12 bases separating them. Germline-derived CDR1 and CDR2 are MDHEN and SYDVKM. The chain's CDR3 is CASRLTSIQETQYF. In DNA, the CDR3 is TGTGCCAGCAGACTAACTAGTATCCAAGAGACCCAGTACTTC.

This clonotype showed up many times. The chain links TRBV7-3 to TRBJ2-2, with D perhaps TRBD1 or TRBD2 (5 bases each). V lost 0 bases and J lost 7, with 15 bases in between. CDR3 length: 16 residues. CDR1 and CDR2 from the germline V gene are SGHTA and FQGTGA. DNA of the CDR3: TGTGCCAGCAGCTTAACCCGGGACCCCTTACACGGGGAGCTGTTTTTT. Its translation is CASSLTRDPLHGELFF.

This clonotype was counted only a few times. This rearrangement joins TRBV29-1 to TRBJ2-3; 8 bases agree with TRBD2. The J segment lost 3 bases and the V segment lost 7 bases, leaving 15 bases of the junction unmatched. Germline values: CDR1 SQVTM, CDR2 ANQGSEA. This CDR3 has 16 residues. This CDR3 is CSAPGGPMSGTDTQYF. CDR3 nucleotides: TGCAGCGCACCGGGAGGGCCTATGTCAGGTACAGATACGCAGTATTTT.

This sequence joins TRBV15 and TRBJ2-5; weak D call: TRBD2 (5 bases). This CDR3 has 15 amino acids. V lost 1 base and J lost 1, with 10 bases in between. The germline gives CDR1 LNHNV, CDR2 YYDKDF (reference sequence). The CDR3 region is CATSRGWRVQETQYF. The CDR3 nucleotides read TGTGCCACCAGCAGAGGTTGGCGGGTCCAAGAGACCCAGTACTTC.

This clonotype has a count of ten or more. This sequence joins TRBV18 and TRBJ2-5, with D hard to call. The CDR3 is 15 residues long. V shed 0 bases and J shed 5 bases, with 13 bases lying between them. The germline V gene encodes CDR1 KGHSH and CDR2 LQKENI. As DNA, the CDR3 is TGTGCCAGCTCACCACCGAGTACGGCCTTTGAGACCCAGTACTTC. The encoded protein is CASSPPSTAFETQYF.

This clonotype was counted at least ten times. The V gene is TRBV20-1, the J gene TRBJ2-4; weak D call: TRBD2 (6 bases). The germline V gene encodes CDR1 DFQATT and CDR2 SNEGSKA (reference sequence). This CDR3 has 15 amino acids. Deletions cut 0 bases from V and 5 bases from J, with 14 bases between. In DNA form, the CDR3 reads TGCAGTGCTAGAGATCGCTGGAGGGTCGAAAACATTCAGTACTTC. Protein product: CSARDRWRVENIQYF.

The rearrangement links TRBV3-1 to TRBJ2-5; tentative D call: TRBD2 (5 bases). The CDR3 has 15 residues. The V gene's germline CDR1 is LGHDT and CDR2 YNNKEL (reference sequence). Trimming took off 3 bases at V and 5 bases at J, with 16 bases between the two ends. CDR3 protein: CASSQLASQEETQYF. In nucleotides, the CDR3 is TGTGCCAGCAGCCAGCTCGCTAGCCAGGAGGAGACCCAGTACTTC.

With respect to this clonotype: This sequence may be a read error, since a much larger clone differs from it by one base. This sequence joins TRBV6-2 or TRBV6-3 and TRBJ1-1; 7 bases agree with TRBD1. There are 13 residues in the CDR3. CDR1 MNHEY and CDR2 SVGEGT come from the germline V gene. The CDR3 protein is CAGSTTGYTEAFF. The CDR3 nucleotides are TGTGCCGGCAGCACGACAGGGTACACTGAAGCTTTCTTT.